Below are 10 T cell receptor beta chains sequenced from a single sample in a study of human T cells and chemical hapten exposure. TCRdb re-called the 5' RACE reads with MiXCR, one entry per CDR3 protein. The data contain over 70,000 distinct CDR3 sequences, around a sixth of them singletons. The starting material, unfractionated whole blood, was used for total RNA extraction. The source of these receptors is a female donor in good health.

This clonotype has at least ten counts. J is TRBJ1-6 and V is TRBV12-3 or TRBV12-4, with D possibly matching TRBD1 (6 bases). This CDR3 has 12 residues. Trimming cost V 6 bases and J 7 bases, with 7 bases left between them. Here the CDR3 reads CASRGQNSPLHF. The CDR3 nucleotides are TGTGCCAGCAGAGGACAGAATTCACCCCTCCACTTT.

This clonotype was observed a handful of times. The V call is TRBV24-1, the J call TRBJ2-1; D is uncertain. Germline-derived CDR1 and CDR2 are KGHDR and SFDVKD. The CDR3 length is 15 residues. Trimming pared 3 bases from V and 0 bases from J, leaving 8 bases between. The CDR3 here is CATSDLRFSYNEQFF. In DNA form, the CDR3 reads TGTGCCACCAGTGATCTTCGGTTCTCCTACAATGAGCAGTTCTTC.

This clonotype was seen only a few times. This sequence joins TRBV7-9 and TRBJ1-6; D uncertain. This CDR3 spans 14 amino acids. CDR1 is SEHNR and CDR2 is FQNEAQ in the germline V gene (reference sequence). Trimming cost V 1 base and J 7 bases, with 8 bases left between them. CDR3 bases: TGTGCCAGCAGCTTAGGGCGGTCAAATTCACCCCTCCACTTT. Amino acids: CASSLGRSNSPLHF.

The chain carries TRBV29-1 and TRBJ2-1; D not certain. Germline-derived CDR1 and CDR2 are SQVTM and ANQGSEA. Trimming stripped 2 bases from V and 0 bases from J, with 11 bases between. The CDR3 totals 15 residues. CDR3 DNA sequence: TGCAGCGTTGAATCCCAGGCCCTCTCCTACAATGAGCAGTTCTTC. Residues: CSVESQALSYNEQFF.

The chain is built from TRBV20-1 and TRBJ1-3, with D maybe TRBD1 (5 bases). The CDR3 is 17 residues long. Germline assignment: CDR1 DFQATT and CDR2 SNEGSKA (reference sequence). V was shortened by 0 bases and J by 0 bases, with 15 bases between the two germline ends. CDR3 loop: CSARDVQGDGSGNTIYF. Here the CDR3 DNA reads TGCAGTGCTAGAGATGTGCAGGGTGACGGCTCTGGAAACACCATATATTTT.

The J gene is TRBJ1-4, the V gene TRBV29-1; perhaps TRBD1 as D (5 bases). The CDR3 runs 12 residues. The germline V gene encodes CDR1 SQVTM and CDR2 ANQGSEA. V lost 6 bases to trimming and J lost 4 bases, with 9 bases between them. The CDR3 here is CSVIQDNEKLFF. The CDR3 bases are TGCAGCGTCATACAGGATAATGAAAAACTGTTTTTT.

The chain links TRBV30 to TRBJ1-5, with D maybe TRBD1 (5 bases). Germline CDR1 reads GTSNPN; CDR2 reads SVGIG (reference sequence). With 0 bases removed from V and 7 bases from J, the gap between germline ends came to 10 bases. CDR3 length: 13 amino acids. The CDR3 loop is CAWSVAEGQPQHF. The CDR3 DNA is TGTGCCTGGAGTGTGGCAGAGGGGCAGCCCCAGCATTTT.

This clonotype was counted a few times. The chain is built from TRBV5-5 and TRBJ2-1; no clear D gene. Trimming removed 0 bases from V and 6 bases from J, with 10 bases in between. The CDR3 contains 14 residues. CDR1 and CDR2 (germline): SGHKS, YYEKEE (reference sequence). CDR3 loop: CASSLDEESNEQFF. The CDR3 DNA is TGTGCCAGCAGCTTGGATGAGGAAAGCAATGAGCAGTTCTTC.

In its sample, this clonotype was seen a few times. The gene calls are TRBV12-3 or TRBV12-4 and TRBJ2-2; TRBD2 is a possible D gene (7 bases). V gave up 5 bases and J gave up 6 bases, with 13 bases separating them. The CDR3 loop spans 14 amino acids. Here the CDR3 DNA reads TGTGCCAGCAGTCTGGGGGGGGGCCCCGGGGAGCTGTTTTTT. This gives the protein CASSLGGGPGELFF.

This clonotype was observed many times. This chain uses TRBV4-2 with TRBJ2-3, with D maybe TRBD1 (5 bases). CDR3 size: 16 residues. Trimming took off 0 bases at V and 0 bases at J, with 10 bases between the two ends. The germline CDR1 and CDR2 sequences are LGHNA and YNFKEQ. The CDR3 sequence: CASSQDDSTSTDTQYF. The DNA of the CDR3 is TGTGCCAGCAGCCAAGATGACAGTACTAGCACAGATACGCAGTATTTT.